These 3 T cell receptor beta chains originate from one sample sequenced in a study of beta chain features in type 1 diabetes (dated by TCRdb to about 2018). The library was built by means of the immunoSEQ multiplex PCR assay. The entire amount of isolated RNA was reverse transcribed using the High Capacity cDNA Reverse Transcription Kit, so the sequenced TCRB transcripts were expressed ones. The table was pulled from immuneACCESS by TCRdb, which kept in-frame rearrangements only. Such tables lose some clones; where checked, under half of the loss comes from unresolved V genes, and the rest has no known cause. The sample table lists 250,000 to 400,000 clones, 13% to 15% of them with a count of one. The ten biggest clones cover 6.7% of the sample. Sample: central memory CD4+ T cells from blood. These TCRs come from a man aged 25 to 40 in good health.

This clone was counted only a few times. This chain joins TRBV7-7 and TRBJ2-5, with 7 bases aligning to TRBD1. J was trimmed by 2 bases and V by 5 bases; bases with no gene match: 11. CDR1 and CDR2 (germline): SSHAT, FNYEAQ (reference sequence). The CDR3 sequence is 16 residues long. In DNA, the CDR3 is TGTGCCAGCAGCCTCCCTAAACAGGGGAATCAAGAGACCCAGTACTTC. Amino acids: CASSLPKQGNQETQYF.

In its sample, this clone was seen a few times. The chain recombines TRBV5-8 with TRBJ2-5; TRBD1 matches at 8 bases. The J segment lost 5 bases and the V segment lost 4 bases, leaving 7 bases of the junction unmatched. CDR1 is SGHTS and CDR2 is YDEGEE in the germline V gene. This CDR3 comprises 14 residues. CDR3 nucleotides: TGTGCCAGCAGCACCGACAGGGGATGGGAGACCCAGTACTTC. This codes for CASSTDRGWETQYF. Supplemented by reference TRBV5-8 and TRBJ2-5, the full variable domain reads EAGVTQSPTHLIKTRGQQATLRCSPISGHTSVYWYQQALGLGLQFLLWYDEGEERNRGNFPPRFSGRQFPNYSSELNVNALELEDSALYLCASSTDRGWETQYFGPGTRLLVL.

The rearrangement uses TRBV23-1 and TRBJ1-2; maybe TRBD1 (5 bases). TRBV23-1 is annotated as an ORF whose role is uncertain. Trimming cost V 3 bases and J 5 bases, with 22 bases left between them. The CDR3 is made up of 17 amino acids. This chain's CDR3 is CASSHPGRGLHPYGYTF. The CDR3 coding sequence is TGCGCCAGCAGTCATCCCGGCCGGGGACTGCACCCGTATGGCTACACCTTC.